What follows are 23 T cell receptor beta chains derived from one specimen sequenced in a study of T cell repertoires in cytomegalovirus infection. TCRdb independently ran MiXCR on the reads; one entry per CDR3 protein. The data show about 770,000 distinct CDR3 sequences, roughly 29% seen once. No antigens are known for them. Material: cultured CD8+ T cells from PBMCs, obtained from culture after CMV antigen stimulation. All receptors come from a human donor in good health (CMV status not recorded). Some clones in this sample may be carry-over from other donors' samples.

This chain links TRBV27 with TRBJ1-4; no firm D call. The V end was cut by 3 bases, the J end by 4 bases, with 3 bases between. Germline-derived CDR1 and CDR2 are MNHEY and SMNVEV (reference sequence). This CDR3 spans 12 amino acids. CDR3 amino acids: CASSFHNEKLFF. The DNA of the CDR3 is TGTGCCAGCAGTTTCCATAATGAAAAACTGTTTTTT.

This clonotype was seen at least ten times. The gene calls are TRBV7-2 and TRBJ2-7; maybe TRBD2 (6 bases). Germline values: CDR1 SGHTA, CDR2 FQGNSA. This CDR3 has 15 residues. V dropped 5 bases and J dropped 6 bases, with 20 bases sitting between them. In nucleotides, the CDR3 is TGTGCCAGCAGCCCCGCTGGGGACTTCTCTTTCGAGCAGTACTTC. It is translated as CASSPAGDFSFEQYF. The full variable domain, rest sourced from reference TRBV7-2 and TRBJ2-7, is GAGVSQSPSNKVTEKGKDVELRCDPISGHTALYWYRQSLGQGLEFLIYFQGNSAPDKSGLPSDRFSAERTGGSVSTLTIQRTQQEDSAVYLCASSPAGDFSFEQYFGPGTRLTVT.

CDR3 coding DNA: TGCGCCAGCAGCCAGGCCCGAGGGGGAATCAACACTGAAGCTTTCTTT. It specifies CASSQARGGINTEAFF. The chain uses TRBV4-3 and TRBJ1-1, with D possibly TRBD1 on 6 matching bases. There are 16 residues in the CDR3. Germline V gene lookup returns CDR1 LGHNA and CDR2 YSLEER. Trimming pared 3 bases from V and 2 bases from J, leaving 16 bases between.

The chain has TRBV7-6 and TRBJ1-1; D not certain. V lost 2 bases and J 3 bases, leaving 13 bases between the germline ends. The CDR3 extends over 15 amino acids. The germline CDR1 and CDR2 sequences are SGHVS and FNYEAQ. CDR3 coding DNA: TGTGCCAGCAGCTTACGGCTGGGAACCGACACTGAAGCTTTCTTT. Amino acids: CASSLRLGTDTEAFF. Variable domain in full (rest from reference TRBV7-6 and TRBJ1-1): GAGVSQSPRYKVTKRGQDVALRCDPISGHVSLYWYRQALGQGPEFLTYFNYEAQQDKSGLPNDRFSAERPEGSISTLTIQRTEQRDSAMYRCASSLRLGTDTEAFFGQGTRLTVV.

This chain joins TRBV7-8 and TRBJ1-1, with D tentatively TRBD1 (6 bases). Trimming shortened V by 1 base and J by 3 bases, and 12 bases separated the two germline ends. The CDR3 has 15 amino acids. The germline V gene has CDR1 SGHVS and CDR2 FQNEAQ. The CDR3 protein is CASSLGAGAHTEAFF. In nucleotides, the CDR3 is TGTGCCAGCAGCTTAGGCGCGGGGGCCCACACTGAAGCTTTCTTT.

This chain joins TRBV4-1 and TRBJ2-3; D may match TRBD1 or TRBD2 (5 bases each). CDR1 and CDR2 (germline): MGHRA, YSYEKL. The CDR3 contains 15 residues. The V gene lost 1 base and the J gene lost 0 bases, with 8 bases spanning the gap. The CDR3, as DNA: TGCGCCAGCAGCCAAGTGTGGGGGAGCACAGATACGCAGTATTTT. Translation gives CASSQVWGSTDTQYF.

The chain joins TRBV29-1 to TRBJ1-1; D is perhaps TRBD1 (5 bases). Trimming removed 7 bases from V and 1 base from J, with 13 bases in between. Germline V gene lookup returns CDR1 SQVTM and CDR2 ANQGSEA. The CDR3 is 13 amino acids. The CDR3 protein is CSAEGHANTEAFF. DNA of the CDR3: TGCAGCGCTGAGGGGCATGCGAACACTGAAGCTTTCTTT.

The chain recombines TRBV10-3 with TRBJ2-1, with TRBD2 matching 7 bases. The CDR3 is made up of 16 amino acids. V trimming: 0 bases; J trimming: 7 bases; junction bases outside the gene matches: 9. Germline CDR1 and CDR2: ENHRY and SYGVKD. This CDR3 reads CAISESGEGRLNEQFF. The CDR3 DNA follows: TGTGCCATCAGTGAGTCGGGGGAGGGCAGATTGAATGAGCAGTTCTTC.

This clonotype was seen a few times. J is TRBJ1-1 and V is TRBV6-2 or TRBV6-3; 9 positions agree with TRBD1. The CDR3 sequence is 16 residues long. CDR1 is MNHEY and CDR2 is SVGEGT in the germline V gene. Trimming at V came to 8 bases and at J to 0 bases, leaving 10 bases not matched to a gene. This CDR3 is CASRGQGGGVNTEAFF. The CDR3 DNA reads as TGTGCCAGCCGGGGACAGGGTGGAGGCGTGAACACTGAAGCTTTCTTT.

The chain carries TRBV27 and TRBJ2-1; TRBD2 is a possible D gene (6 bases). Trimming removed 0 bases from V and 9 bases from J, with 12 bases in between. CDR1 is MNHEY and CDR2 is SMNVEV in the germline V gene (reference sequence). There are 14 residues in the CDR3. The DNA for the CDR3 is TGTGCCAGCAGTTTATCTTCTAGCGTAGGTGAGCAGTTCTTC. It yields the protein CASSLSSSVGEQFF.

DNA of the CDR3: TGTGCCACCAGTGATTTGGAGGGGGGAGGTACGCAGTATTTT. As protein: CATSDLEGGGTQYF. The chain joins TRBV24-1 to TRBJ2-3; D may be TRBD1 or TRBD2 (6 bases each). Germline-derived CDR1 and CDR2 are KGHDR and SFDVKD. This CDR3 spans 14 amino acids. Trimming shortened V by 0 bases and J by 8 bases, and 11 bases separated the two germline ends.

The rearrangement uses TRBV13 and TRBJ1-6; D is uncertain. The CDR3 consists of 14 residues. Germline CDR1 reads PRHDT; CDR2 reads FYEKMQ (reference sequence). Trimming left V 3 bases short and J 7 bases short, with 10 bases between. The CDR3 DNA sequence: TGTGCCAGCAGCTTTCCGACGGAAAATTCACCCCTCCACTTT. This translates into CASSFPTENSPLHF.

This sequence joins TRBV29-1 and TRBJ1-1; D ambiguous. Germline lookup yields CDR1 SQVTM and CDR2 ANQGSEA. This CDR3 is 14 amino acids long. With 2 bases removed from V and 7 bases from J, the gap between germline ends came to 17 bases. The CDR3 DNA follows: TGCAGCGTTGAATCTATGGGGAGGGCAGTTGAAGCTTTCTTT. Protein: CSVESMGRAVEAFF.

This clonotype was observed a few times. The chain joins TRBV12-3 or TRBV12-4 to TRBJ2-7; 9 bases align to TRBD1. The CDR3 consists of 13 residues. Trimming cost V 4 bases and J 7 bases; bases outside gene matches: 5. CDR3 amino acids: CASSWTGAREQYF. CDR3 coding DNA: TGTGCCAGCAGTTGGACAGGGGCACGGGAGCAGTACTTC.

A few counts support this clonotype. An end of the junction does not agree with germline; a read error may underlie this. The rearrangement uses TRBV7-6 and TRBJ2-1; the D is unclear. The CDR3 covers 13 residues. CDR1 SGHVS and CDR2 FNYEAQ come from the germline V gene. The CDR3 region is CASSLYAGNEQFF. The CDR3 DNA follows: TGTGCTAGCAGCTTATACGCCGGCAATGAGCAGTTCTTC.

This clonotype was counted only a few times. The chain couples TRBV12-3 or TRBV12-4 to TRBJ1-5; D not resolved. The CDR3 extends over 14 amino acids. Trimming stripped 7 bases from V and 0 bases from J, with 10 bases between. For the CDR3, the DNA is TGTGCCAGCATAGATACCTATAGCAATCAGCCCCAGCATTTT. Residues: CASIDTYSNQPQHF.

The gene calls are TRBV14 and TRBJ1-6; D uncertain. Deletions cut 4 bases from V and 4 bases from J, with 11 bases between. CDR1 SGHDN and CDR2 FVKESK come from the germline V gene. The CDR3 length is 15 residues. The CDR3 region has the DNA TGTGCCAGCAGCCGCCGGGGTCAGTATAATTCACCCCTCCACTTT. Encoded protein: CASSRRGQYNSPLHF.

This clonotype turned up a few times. CDR3 amino acids: CASSILVRPEQYF. In nucleotides, the CDR3 is TGTGCCAGCAGCATTCTGGTCAGGCCCGAGCAGTACTTC. The rearrangement joins TRBV5-4 to TRBJ2-7; no reliable D call. The CDR3 has 13 residues. V shed 4 bases and J shed 6 bases, with 14 bases lying between them. Germline CDR1 and CDR2: SGHNT and YYREEE (reference sequence).

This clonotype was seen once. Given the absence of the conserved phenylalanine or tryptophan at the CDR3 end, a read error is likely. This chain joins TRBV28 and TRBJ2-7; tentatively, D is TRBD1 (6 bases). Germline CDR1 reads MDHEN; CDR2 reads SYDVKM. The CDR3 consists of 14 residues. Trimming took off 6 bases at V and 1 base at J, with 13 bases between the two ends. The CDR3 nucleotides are TGTGCCAGCAGGCCCCAGACAGGATCCTACGAGCAGTACGCC. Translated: CASRPQTGSYEQYA.

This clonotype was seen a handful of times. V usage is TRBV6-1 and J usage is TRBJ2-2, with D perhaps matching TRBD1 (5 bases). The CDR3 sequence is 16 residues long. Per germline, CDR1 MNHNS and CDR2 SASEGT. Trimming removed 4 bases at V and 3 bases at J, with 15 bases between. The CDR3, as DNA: TGTGCCAGCAGTGGTTGGCAGGGTGGGGACACCGGGGAGCTGTTTTTT. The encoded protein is CASSGWQGGDTGELFF.

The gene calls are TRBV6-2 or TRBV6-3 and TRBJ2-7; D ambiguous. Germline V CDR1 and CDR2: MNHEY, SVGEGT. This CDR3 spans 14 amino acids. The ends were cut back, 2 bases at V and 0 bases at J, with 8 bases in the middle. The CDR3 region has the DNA TGTGCCAGCAGTTACCCACAGCGCTCCTACGAGCAGTACGTC. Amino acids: CASSYPQRSYEQYV.

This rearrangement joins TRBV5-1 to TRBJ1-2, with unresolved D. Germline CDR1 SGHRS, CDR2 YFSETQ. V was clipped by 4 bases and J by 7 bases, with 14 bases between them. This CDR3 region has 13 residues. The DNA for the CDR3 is TGCGCCAGCAGCCTGGCCAGGAGCGTTGGCTACACCTTC. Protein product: CASSLARSVGYTF.

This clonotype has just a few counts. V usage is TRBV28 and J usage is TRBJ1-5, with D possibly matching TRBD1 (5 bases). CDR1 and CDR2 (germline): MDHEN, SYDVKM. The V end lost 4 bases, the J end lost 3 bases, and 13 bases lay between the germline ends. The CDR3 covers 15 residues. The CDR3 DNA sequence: TGTGCCAGCAGTTACAGAAGACAGATCAATCAGCCCCAGCATTTT. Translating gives CASSYRRQINQPQHF.